One TCR beta chain is described in this entry. Its antigen is not identified. The sample is drawn from a study of T cells after yellow fever vaccination. Notes on the study in general: On re-exposure, the response was weaker but peaked faster, at day 5 versus 15. Repertoires obtained by FACS sorting could include abundant clonotypes that entered as contaminants from the bulk population.

The germline CDR1 and CDR2 sequences are SGHNT and YYREEE (reference sequence). V was trimmed by 4 bases and J by 5 bases, leaving 12 bases between them. This CDR3 region has 13 residues. TCRdb used MiXCR to reprocess the 5' RACE reads, holding one entry per CDR3 protein. The table includes 200,000 to 250,000 distinct CDR3 sequences, 6.9% detected once. The input for sequencing was CD4+ T cells sorted from PBMCs, taken 15 days after the yellow fever booster vaccination. This TCR came from a young man who received the YFV17D yellow fever vaccine. The chain carries TRBV5-4 and TRBJ2-5; D is possibly TRBD1 (5 bases). The CDR3: CASSLWGSETQYF. DNA of the CDR3: TGTGCCAGCAGCCTTTGGGGCAGCGAGACCCAGTACTTC.